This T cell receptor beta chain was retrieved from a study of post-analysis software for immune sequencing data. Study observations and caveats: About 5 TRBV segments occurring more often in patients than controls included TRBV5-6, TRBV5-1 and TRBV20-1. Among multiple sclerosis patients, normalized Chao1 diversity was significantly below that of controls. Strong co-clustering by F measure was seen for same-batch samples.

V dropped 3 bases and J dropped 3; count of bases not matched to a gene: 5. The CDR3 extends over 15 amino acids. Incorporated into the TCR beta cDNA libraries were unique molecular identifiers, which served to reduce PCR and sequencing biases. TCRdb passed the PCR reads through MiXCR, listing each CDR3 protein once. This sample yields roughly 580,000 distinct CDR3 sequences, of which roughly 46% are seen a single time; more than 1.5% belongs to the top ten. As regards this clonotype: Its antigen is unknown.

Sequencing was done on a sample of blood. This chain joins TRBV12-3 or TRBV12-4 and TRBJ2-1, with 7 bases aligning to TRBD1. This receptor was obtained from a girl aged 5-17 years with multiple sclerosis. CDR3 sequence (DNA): TGTGCCAGCAGTTTTTCCCGGGACAGCTACAATGAGCAGTTCTTC. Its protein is CASSFSRDSYNEQFF.